This T cell receptor (beta chain) was documented in a study of response to subunit inactivated influenza vaccine. Germline V CDR1 and CDR2: SNHLY, FYNNEI. The CDR3 is 11 residues long. TCRdb called the RT-PCR reads again in MiXCR, with one record for every CDR3 protein. The table records roughly 620,000 distinct CDR3 sequences, roughly 10% of them present only once. Comment on this clonotype: One end of the junction varies from germline; a read error may be responsible.

These data were also filed under a second study, of T cells expressing NK-cell markers. Per that study: Libraries used 5'RACE template switching adding universal primer site and UMIs. Seven donors tested HCMV-seropositive and one tested seronegative among the eight sequenced. Dominant NKG2C+ clonotypes accounted for about 1.0-8% of CD8+ T cells in more than five donors. The CD3+CD56-NKG2C+ fraction was also led by these clonotypes in several donors. It is unclear if expanded NKG2C-expressing clones target HCMV antigens.

The chain carries TRBV2 and TRBJ2-7; maybe TRBD1 (6 bases). The sequences come from PBMCs from blood, collected on the day of vaccination. This receptor was taken from a man aged 50 or older who received an inactivated influenza vaccine. The CDR3 here is CARSVGGEQYF. The CDR3 bases are TGTGCCAGAAGTGTAGGGGGCGAGCAGTACTTC.